This TCR beta chain comes out of a study of radiotherapy plus CTLA-4 blockade in lung cancer. Whole-study results and caveats: Increased serum interferon-beta after radiation also reportedly predicted response strongly.

Method: immunoSEQ multiplex PCR; TCRdb's copy keeps in-frame clones and lacks some. The sample yields 65,000 to 85,000 clones, less than 85% seen once. People whose metastatic non-small-cell lung cancer was chemo-refractory got focal radiation along with CTLA-4 blockade by ipilimumab. CDR1 and CDR2 from the germline V gene are SGHDN and FVKESK. The V segment lost 4 bases and the J segment 4 bases; nucleotides outside the gene matches: 9. The CDR3 is made up of 15 amino acids. Turning to this clone: What it recognizes is unknown.

This clonotype was sampled from a human donor with non-small cell lung cancer whose response to radiotherapy plus ipilimumab could not be evaluated. Some clones in this sample may be carry-over from other donors' samples. The material sequenced was peripheral blood, taken from a patient treated with radiotherapy plus ipilimumab. The J gene is TRBJ1-2, the V gene TRBV14, with 7 nucleotides matching TRBD1. CDR3 region: CASSPEGRGLYGYTF. As DNA, the CDR3 is TGTGCCAGCAGCCCCGAGGGAAGGGGGCTCTATGGCTACACCTTC.